This T cell receptor beta chain comes out of a study of T cells in Graves' hyperthyroidism and ophthalmopathy. Study as a whole: Peripheral blood was taken when the disease was first diagnosed, before any treatment began.

With duration under 3 months, ophthalmopathy was active: Clinical Activity Score at least 3, NOSPECS at least 4. Clinical symptoms, serum thyroxine, TRAb, thyroid ultrasound and orbital computed tomography established diagnosis. Study-wide points: Blood shared most expanded thyroid clonotypes above 0.001.

What was amplified from RNA transcripts were TCR beta CDR3 regions. First-round RT-PCR with HTBI primers amplified the TCR CDR3 region. TCRdb analysed the multiplex PCR reads with MiXCR anew, one entry per CDR3 protein. Of about 640,000 distinct CDR3 sequences listed, roughly 15% were seen once; the top ten hold around 12%. Concerning this clonotype: Its antigen is currently unknown.

This sequence originates from a woman in her forties or fifties with Graves' ophthalmopathy. The sequenced material came from blood.

The CDR3 sequence: CASSLGGVNEQFF. The CDR3 bases are TGTGCCAGCAGCCTGGGAGGGGTCAATGAGCAGTTCTTC. This chain connects TRBV11-3 to TRBJ2-1, with 7 bases lining up with TRBD2. Germline CDR1 and CDR2: SGHNT and YENEEA. V lost 5 bases and J lost 6; bases outside the gene matches: 4. This CDR3 spans 13 amino acids. The complete variable domain, with remaining parts taken from reference TRBV11-3 and TRBJ2-1, reads EAGVVQSPRYKIIEKKQPVAFWCNPISGHNTLYWYLQNLGQGPELLIRYENEEAVDDSQLPKDRFSAERLKGVDSTLKIQPAELGDSAVYLCASSLGGVNEQFFGPGTRLTVL.